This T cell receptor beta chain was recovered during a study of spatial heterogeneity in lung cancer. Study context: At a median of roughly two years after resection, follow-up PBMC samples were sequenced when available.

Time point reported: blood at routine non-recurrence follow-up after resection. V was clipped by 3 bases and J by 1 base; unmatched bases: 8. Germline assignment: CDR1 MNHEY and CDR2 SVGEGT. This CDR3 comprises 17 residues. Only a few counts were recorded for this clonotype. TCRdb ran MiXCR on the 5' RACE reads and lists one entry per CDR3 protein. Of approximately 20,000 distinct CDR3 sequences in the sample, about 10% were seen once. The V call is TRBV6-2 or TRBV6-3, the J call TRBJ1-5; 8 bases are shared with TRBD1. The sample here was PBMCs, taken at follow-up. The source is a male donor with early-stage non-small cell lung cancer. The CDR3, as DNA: TGTGCCAGCAGTTATCACACAGGGGGGGGCAGCAATCAGCCCCAGCATTTT. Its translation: CASSYHTGGGSNQPQHF.